This T cell receptor (beta chain) was identified during a study of shared clonotypes between healthy human individuals. Donation came from healthy HIV-negative adults that had no recent acute infections or vaccinations. The V gene end was trimmed by 0 bases and the J gene end by 9 bases; junction bases not matched to a gene: 5. CDR3 length equals 14 residues. CDR1 and CDR2 from the germline V gene are MGHRA and YSYEKL. Comment on this clone: The antigen is not known.

Study-level results: Between a handful of donors, naive CD4 clonotypes were shared at a level of about 5%. Naive subsets, compared against memory subsets, generally had larger estimated richness values.

Profiled with immunoSEQ multiplex PCR; TCRdb holds only in-frame clones, not every one. The table includes more than 1,200,000 clones, around 98.5% detected once. The TCR was taken from a man aged 25-40 years in good health. The rearrangement links TRBV4-1 to TRBJ1-5, with 7 bases fitting TRBD1. Specimen: naive CD4+ T cells sorted from blood. Described subset: CD45RA+ positively selected. CDR3 region: CASSQETGIRPQHF. The DNA of the CDR3 is TGCGCCAGCAGCCAAGAGACAGGGATAAGGCCCCAGCATTTT.